The 26 T cell receptor beta chains listed next were all sequenced from one sample in a study of Graves' ophthalmopathy and Graves' hyperthyroidism. Researchers took RNA transcripts and amplified TCR beta CDR3 regions from them. HTBI primers primed a first-round RT-PCR, and a second-round multiplex PCR followed. TCRdb reprocessed the multiplex PCR reads with MiXCR, giving one entry per CDR3 protein. The sample records roughly 230,000 distinct CDR3 sequences, around a fifth being singletons. Sequencing was carried out using peripheral blood. These TCRs come from a woman aged 45-65 years with Graves' ophthalmopathy.

V usage is TRBV7-2 and J usage is TRBJ2-7, with D hard to call. V was trimmed by 2 bases and J by 6 bases, leaving 17 bases between them. The CDR3 consists of 15 residues. The germline V gene encodes CDR1 SGHTA and CDR2 FQGNSA. The CDR3 region has the DNA TGTGCCAGCAGCTTAATTCGTCTCTCCATGAGCGAGCAGTACTTC. As protein: CASSLIRLSMSEQYF. The entire variable domain, with the rest obtained from reference TRBV7-2 and TRBJ2-7, is as follows: GAGVSQSPSNKVTEKGKDVELRCDPISGHTALYWYRQSLGQGLEFLIYFQGNSAPDKSGLPSDRFSAERTGGSVSTLTIQRTQQEDSAVYLCASSLIRLSMSEQYFGPGTRLTVT.

This clonotype was recorded a few times. The CDR3 sequence: CASRASGTYEQYF. In nucleotides, the CDR3 is TGCGCCAGCAGGGCTAGCGGGACCTACGAGCAGTACTTC. The chain carries TRBV10-2 and TRBJ2-7, with TRBD2 matching over 9 bases. Germline assignment: CDR1 WSHSY and CDR2 SAAADI. The CDR3 length is 13 residues. Losses at the gene ends were 6 bases for V and 2 bases for J; bases not matched to a gene: 2.

The chain carries TRBV11-3 and TRBJ2-5; 11 bases align to TRBD1. Per the germline V gene, CDR1 is SGHNT and CDR2 is YENEEA. The CDR3 contains 17 residues. Unmatched junction bases numbered 10, after V lost 3 bases and J lost 4 bases. CDR3 loop: CASSFGQGAFVGETQYF. The CDR3 DNA sequence: TGTGCCAGCAGCTTCGGACAGGGGGCCTTTGTAGGAGAGACCCAGTACTTC.

This clonotype was detected many times. A much larger clone differs by one base, so this may be a read error. This chain joins TRBV24-1 and TRBJ1-2; D possibly corresponds to TRBD1 (5 bases). The V end lost 1 base, the J end lost 12 bases, and 17 bases lay between the germline ends. The germline V gene has CDR1 KGHDR and CDR2 SFDVKD. This CDR3 contains 14 residues. The CDR3 region is CATSDLGTSMGHTF. The CDR3 DNA sequence: TGTGCCACCAGTGATTTAGGGACCTCTATGGGCCACACCTTC.

This clonotype has only a few counts. The chain carries TRBV6-1 and TRBJ1-5; 7 positions agree with TRBD1. Germline-derived CDR1 and CDR2 are MNHNS and SASEGT. The CDR3 contains 15 residues. V lost 6 bases to trimming and J lost 2 bases; unmatched junction nucleotides: 7. The CDR3 sequence: CASRGGGTGNQPQHF. The CDR3 region has the DNA TGTGCCAGCAGAGGAGGGGGGACAGGCAATCAGCCCCAGCATTTT.

This clonotype was recorded at least ten times. This rearrangement joins TRBV7-2 to TRBJ2-1, with 9 bases lining up with TRBD2. This CDR3 contains 17 residues. V was clipped by 2 bases and J by 8 bases; unmatched bases: 13. Germline CDR1 SGHTA, CDR2 FQGNSA. CDR3 sequence reads: CASSLNPGSSGVHEQFF. The CDR3 DNA follows: TGTGCCAGCAGCTTAAACCCCGGCTCTAGCGGGGTACATGAGCAGTTCTTC.

This clonotype was seen repeatedly, ten times or more. This sequence joins TRBV20-1 and TRBJ2-4, with D tentatively TRBD2 (5 bases). Germline V gene data show CDR1 as DFQATT and CDR2 as SNEGSKA (reference sequence). The CDR3 has 12 amino acids. Trimming left V 4 bases short and J 7 bases short, with 11 bases between. CDR3 sequence reads: CSATPEGNIQYF. DNA for the CDR3: TGCAGTGCTACCCCCGAGGGTAACATTCAGTACTTC.

The V call is TRBV7-9, the J call TRBJ2-7; D is unclear. CDR1 and CDR2 (germline): SEHNR, FQNEAQ (reference sequence). V was trimmed by 5 bases and J by 5 bases, leaving 10 bases between them. This CDR3 contains 12 residues. CDR3 DNA sequence: TGTGCCAGCAGCCCCGGCCACCACGAGCAGTACTTC. Its protein product is CASSPGHHEQYF.

The CDR3 nucleotides read TGTGCCAGTAGTATATCCGGGTGGGGCTACACCTTC. Translating gives CASSISGWGYTF. The chain is built from TRBV19 and TRBJ1-2, with D unclear. The V and J ends lost 2 bases and 8 bases respectively, with 9 bases between them. CDR1 and CDR2 (germline): LNHDA, SQIVND (reference sequence). The CDR3 loop spans 12 amino acids. The full variable domain, completed using reference TRBV19 and TRBJ1-2, is DGGITQSPKYLFRKEGQNVTLSCEQNLNHDAMYWYRQDPGQGLRLIYYSQIVNDFQKGDIAEGYSVSREKKESFPLTVTSAQKNPTAFYLCASSISGWGYTFGSGTRLTVV.

This clonotype was recorded at least ten times. The V call is TRBV6-1, the J call TRBJ2-7; perhaps TRBD2 as D (5 bases). The CDR3 contains 15 residues. Germline V lookup: CDR1 MNHNS, CDR2 SASEGT. The V end was cut by 1 base, the J end by 0 bases, with 10 bases between. The CDR3 bases are TGTGCCAGCAGTGAAGAGATAGGGAGCTCCTACGAGCAGTACTTC. The encoded protein is CASSEEIGSSYEQYF.

This clonotype occurred many times. The chain links TRBV10-3 to TRBJ1-5; D is unclear. Trimming cost V 3 bases and J 2 bases, with 11 bases left between them. This CDR3 region has 15 residues. Germline-derived CDR1 and CDR2 are ENHRY and SYGVKD. The CDR3 bases are TGTGCCATCAGTGACGGGAAGGAGGGCAATCAGCCCCAGCATTTT. This sequence encodes CAISDGKEGNQPQHF.

Ten or more counts support this clonotype. This chain uses TRBV5-1 with TRBJ2-7; D is possibly TRBD1 (6 bases). Germline V gene lookup returns CDR1 SGHRS and CDR2 YFSETQ. This CDR3 spans 15 amino acids. V shed 3 bases and J shed 1 base, with 14 bases lying between them. CDR3 sequence reads: CASSWTAAESYEQYF. CDR3 nucleotide sequence: TGCGCCAGCAGCTGGACAGCAGCTGAGTCCTACGAGCAGTACTTC.

At least ten counts were recorded for this clonotype. The V gene is TRBV12-3 or TRBV12-4, the J gene TRBJ1-2, with 8 bases matching TRBD1. After removal of 4 bases from V and 9 bases from J, the junction contained 10 bases not matched to a gene. The CDR3 has 14 residues. DNA for the CDR3: TGTGCCAGCAGTTCCGGACAGGGTGAGGTTAGCTACACCTTC. It yields the protein CASSSGQGEVSYTF.

The V and J genes are TRBV24-1 and TRBJ2-1; no clear D. Germline CDR1 and CDR2: KGHDR and SFDVKD. The CDR3 loop spans 13 amino acids. V was clipped by 1 base and J by 6 bases, with 6 bases between them. CDR3 loop: CATSDFKRNEQFF. In DNA, the CDR3 is TGTGCCACCAGTGATTTTAAGCGCAATGAGCAGTTCTTC.

This clonotype was counted many times. The chain joins TRBV11-2 to TRBJ2-5; D possibly corresponds to TRBD2 (6 bases). There are 13 residues in the CDR3. Trimming took 3 bases from V and 9 from J, leaving 14 bases between them. Germline values: CDR1 SGHAT, CDR2 FQNNGV. In nucleotides, the CDR3 is TGTGCCAGCAGCTTTGTGACCGGGGGACCCCAGTACTTC. Its translation is CASSFVTGGPQYF.

The chain is built from TRBV6-2 or TRBV6-3 and TRBJ1-2, with D tentatively TRBD1 (6 bases). Germline CDR1 is MNHEY and CDR2 is SVGEGT. The ends were cut back, 7 bases at V and 7 bases at J, with 16 bases in the middle. The CDR3 runs to 13 residues. CDR3 loop: CASTANRDSGYTF. The DNA of the CDR3 is TGTGCCAGCACCGCTAACAGGGACTCTGGCTACACCTTC.

With regard to this clonotype: This may stem from a read error, because a much larger clone lies one nucleotide away. V and J are TRBV18 and TRBJ1-6; 10 nucleotides align to TRBD1. This CDR3 comprises 16 residues. Germline assignment: CDR1 KGHSH and CDR2 LQKENI. The J segment lost 7 bases and the V segment lost 6 bases, leaving 9 bases of the junction unmatched. CDR3 in amino acids: CASSPQGQGQNSPLHF. The CDR3 region has the DNA TGTGCCAGCTCCCCCCAGGGACAGGGGCAGAATTCACCCCTCCACTTT.

A remark on this clonotype: A much bigger clone sits one base away, suggesting this may be a read error. The genes are TRBV4-1 and TRBJ1-2; unclear D gene. Germline lookup yields CDR1 MGHRA and CDR2 YSYEKL. The CDR3 runs to 15 residues. CDR3 sequence (DNA): TGCACCAGCAGCCAAGAGTCCCACCCGTCCTATGGCTACACCTTC. Amino acid sequence: CTSSQESHPSYGYTF.

This clonotype was counted many times. The V gene is TRBV11-1, the J gene TRBJ2-2, with D possibly matching TRBD2 (6 bases). Germline CDR1 SGHAT, CDR2 FQDESV (reference sequence). Between the trimmed V and J ends, which lost 4 bases and 1 base, there was a span of 16 bases. The CDR3 length is 17 residues. CDR3 residues: CASSSPVLGGNTGELFF. The CDR3 DNA reads TGTGCCAGCAGCTCCCCCGTCTTGGGGGGGAACACCGGGGAGCTGTTTTTT.

This clonotype was observed many times. The chain has TRBV6-1 and TRBJ2-7; D remains ambiguous. The CDR3 spans 13 residues. The V gene lost 4 bases and the J gene lost 1 base, with 8 bases spanning the gap. Germline values: CDR1 MNHNS, CDR2 SASEGT. This CDR3 is CASSVTLSYEQYF. CDR3 DNA sequence: TGTGCCAGCAGTGTGACACTATCCTACGAGCAGTACTTC.

V gene TRBV9 combines with J gene TRBJ1-3; D unclear. Trimming took 2 bases from V and 2 from J, leaving 11 bases between them. This CDR3 contains 15 residues. Germline V gives CDR1 SGDLS, CDR2 YYNGEE. CDR3 in amino acids: CASSVVENPGNTIYF. The DNA of the CDR3 is TGTGCCAGCAGCGTCGTGGAAAACCCTGGAAACACCATATATTTT. Variable domain in full (rest from reference TRBV9 and TRBJ1-3): DSGVTQTPKHLITATGQRVTLRCSPRSGDLSVYWYQQSLDQGLQFLIQYYNGEERAKGNILERFSAQQFPDLHSELNLSSLELGDSALYFCASSVVENPGNTIYFGEGSWLTVV.

This clonotype was counted many times. The chain is built from TRBV20-1 and TRBJ2-7; D is undetermined. Germline CDR1 is DFQATT and CDR2 is SNEGSKA (reference sequence). The CDR3 is made up of 16 amino acids. Between the trimmed V and J ends, which lost 3 bases and 7 bases, there was a span of 25 bases. The CDR3 loop reads CSASAGSTGLVREQYF. As DNA, the CDR3 is TGCAGTGCTAGTGCAGGATCGACGGGTCTCGTGAGGGAGCAGTACTTC.

This clonotype occurred many times. V and J are TRBV20-1 and TRBJ1-6; 8 bases are a match to TRBD1. CDR1 and CDR2 (germline): DFQATT, SNEGSKA (reference sequence). There are 13 residues in the CDR3. With 4 bases clipped from V and 10 bases from J, the junction kept 6 bases outside the gene matches. DNA of the CDR3: TGCAGTGCTACCGACAGGGGAGAATCACCCCTCCACTTT. It is translated as CSATDRGESPLHF.

This clonotype was seen many times. The chain links TRBV18 to TRBJ1-1, with D perhaps TRBD1 (5 bases). CDR1 and CDR2 from the germline V gene are KGHSH and LQKENI. The CDR3 consists of 12 residues. With 4 bases removed from V and 5 bases from J, the gap between germline ends came to 8 bases. CDR3 residues: CASSQRQTEAFF. The CDR3, as DNA: TGTGCCAGCTCACAACGACAGACTGAAGCTTTCTTT.

This rearrangement joins TRBV7-8 to TRBJ1-2, with D hard to call. Germline CDR1 and CDR2: SGHVS and FQNEAQ. With 4 bases removed from V and 7 bases from J, the gap between germline ends came to 13 bases. The CDR3 sequence is 13 residues long. The DNA of the CDR3 is TGTGCCAGCAGCTCTCTTGGACCCTCTGGCTACACCTTC. Protein sequence: CASSSLGPSGYTF. Looking up the rest from reference TRBV7-8 and TRBJ1-2 gives the full variable domain: GAGVSQSPRYKVAKRGQDVALRCDPISGHVSLFWYQQALGQGPEFLTYFQNEAQLDKSGLPSDRFFAERPEGSVSTLKIQRTQQEDSAVYLCASSSLGPSGYTFGSGTRLTVV.

The chain carries TRBV2 and TRBJ2-7, with TRBD1 matching over 9 bases. V was pared by 5 bases and J by 12 bases, with 14 bases of the junction left unmatched. This CDR3 spans 14 amino acids. Germline CDR1 SNHLY, CDR2 FYNNEI. The CDR3 region has the DNA TGTGCCAGCAGTCCCCGGGACAGGGCCCCCGAGGGGTACTTC. This encodes CASSPRDRAPEGYF.